The text below deals with one T cell receptor beta chain. Its specificity is not known. The junction departs from germline at one end; a sequencing error may be responsible. This sample was taken from a study of cytomegalovirus exposure and HLA in healthy donors. Overall study results and limits: The records held CMV serostatus as the only immune exposure information. Within an earlier analysis, most TCR beta V segments proved productive either about 87% or about 30% of the time. A later analysis by the authors found several of the most significant clusters apparently linked to common viral pathogens. Later on, analysis showed that most CMV-associated TCR beta chains appeared to be HLA-restricted.

PCR amplification relied on 60 Vbeta primers (plus 13 Jbeta primers). Using immunoSEQ multiplex PCR, the repertoire was profiled, and TCRdb retains in-frame clones only, with some absent. The sample lists approximately 100,000 clones, around 9.6% seen once, with 4.5% to 6.5% in the top ten. The CDR3 spans 12 residues. The V gene's germline CDR1 is LGHNA and CDR2 YSLEER. The origin of this receptor is a man aged 50-59 years in good health and CMV-seropositive. V and J are TRBV4-3 and TRBJ2-5; 7 bases are shared with TRBD1. The sample consisted of PBMCs. CDR3 region: CASSRGTADHHF. CDR3 DNA: TGCGCCAGCAGCCGAGGGACAGCGGATCATCACTTC.